Described below is a single T cell receptor beta chain sequence and its context. This clone was seen a single time. What antigen it recognizes has not been identified. One base away there is no much larger clone; base qualities are not given. These data belong to a study of CD8+ T cells in alopecia areata (dated by TCRdb to the late 2010s). About the full investigation: In both human patients and the C3H/HeJ mouse model, the study applied high-throughput TCRbeta sequencing to look at T cell clonal expansion in alopecia areata. RNA was extracted with the PAXgene miRNA kit for fixed scalp, the miRNeasy kit for PBMCs, and the RNeasy kit for mouse skin. Human TCRbeta sequencing covered scalp tissue and sorted CD4+ and CD8+ peripheral blood T cells from patchy and totalis/universalis alopecia areata patients and healthy controls. immunoSEQ multiplex PCR using 35 Vbeta forward primers and 13 Jbeta reverse primers was used to amplify TCRbeta CDR3 regions. Clonality in the scalp was compared among normal scalp (n=4), patchy alopecia areata scalp (n=8), and alopecia totalis/universalis scalp (n=8). The full study reports these points: TCR sequences shared between patients were less clear than in mice, possibly partly because of HLA diversity in the patient population. Scalp TCR repertoire analysis is complicated because resident alphabeta T cells in normal human skin are also sequenced, whereas mouse skin is dominated by gammadelta T cells. Lesional scalp, especially in alopecia totalis/universalis, showed higher clonality and more expanded CD8+ clones than normal scalp, suggesting antigenic drive.

Libraries were built with the immunoSEQ multiplex PCR assay. RNA was extracted from all samples and reverse transcribed into cDNA as template for TCR sequencing. SuperScript III was used to make first-strand cDNA, primed with a 2:1 mix of oligo-dT and random hexamers. Amplification bias was assessed with a synthetic immune receptor repertoire, and residual bias was removed computationally. Regarding the original processing steps: Raw reads were preprocessed for error removal, and CDR3 was defined according to IMGT conventions as running from the conserved cysteine to phenylalanine. To get clonality, Shannon entropy was normalized by log2 of the number of productive unique TCRs and the result was subtracted from 1. Whether each scalp clone was CD4 or CD8 was inferred by checking scalp TCRbeta sequences against the CD4 and CD8 repertoires from sorted blood. TCRdb's version of the immuneACCESS table is confined to in-frame rearrangements and falls short of the full clone set. An unresolved V gene accounts for under half of the shortfall where checked; the remainder is of unknown origin. The DNA was the basis for D and trimming; V, J and clone size are from that table. The sample table holds tens of thousands of clones, of which 60% to 85% were seen once. About a fifth of the sample lies in the top ten.

Peripheral blood and lesional scalp punch biopsies were obtained from patients with alopecia areata. PBMCs were isolated by density centrifugation and stained for CD3, CD4 and CD8, and CD4+ and CD8+ T cells were sorted on a FACSAria. Alopecia areata patients who were not treated were recruited through a multicenter biomarker study. For roughly five biomarker-study patients, blood CD8+ T cells were further sorted into NKG2D-low and NKG2D-high fractions. Reading from cysteine to phenylalanine, the CDR3 counts 14 amino acids. Left in the record is the CDR3 DNA by itself, 42 bases read in frame from the first base. CDR1 GTSNPN and CDR2 SVGIG are derived from the germline V gene (reference sequence). V drops 0 bases and J drops 10 bases, leaving 16 bases in between.

This receptor was identified in a human donor with alopecia areata. The chain is made from TRBV30 and TRBJ2-1, and possibly TRBD2, on 6 matching bases. The sequencing sample was made of NKG2D-low CD8+ T cells sorted from blood. The sample's cell subset or site label is to be understood as: sorted CD8+ NKG2D-low blood T cells. The CDR3 protein: CAWSVLGLRSEQFF. The sequence in DNA is TGTGCCTGGAGTGTACTGGGACTTCGCTCCGAGCAGTTCTTC. Beyond the CDR3, the reference TRBV30 and TRBJ2-1 genes provide the residues; the full variable domain reads: SQTIHQWPATLVQPVGSPLSLECTVEGTSNPNLYWYRQAAGRGLQLLFYSVGIGQISSEVPQNLSASRPQDRQFILSSKKLLLSDSGFYLCAWSVLGLRSEQFFGPGTRLTVL.